This T cell receptor beta chain came from a study of CD8 T cells in Susac syndrome. Bulk CD8+ and CD4+ cells came from magnetic negative isolation; CD8+ TEMRA by FACS. Study-level findings and limits: The study's TCR sequencing and HLA analysis drew on a certain number of individuals. That number was acknowledged as relatively small.

A note on this clonotype: Its matching antigen is unknown.

Reverse transcription of about 0.45 to 1 ug RNA was performed with random hexamers. The immunoSEQ assay covered 54 Vbeta and 13 Jbeta segments for CDR3. In TCRdb, the immunoSEQ multiplex PCR reads were re-called with MiXCR into one record per CDR3 protein. The sample includes 400,000 to 550,000 distinct CDR3 sequences, approximately 85% of them seen just once. The sequence derives from a human donor with multiple sclerosis. The sample comprised CD8+ T cells from PBMCs.

The CDR3 DNA reads as TGTGCCAGCAGTATCAGGGAAGGGAGCAATCAGCCCCAGCATTTT. The encoded protein is CASSIREGSNQPQHF. The chain combines TRBV6-5 with TRBJ1-5; D might be TRBD1 (5 bases). Germline-derived CDR1 and CDR2 are MNHEY and SVGAGI. The germline V and J ends were trimmed by 5 bases and 1 base, with 12 bases remaining between them. The length of the CDR3 is 15 residues.